These 5 T cell receptor beta chains came from one sample sequenced in a study of blood T cells in healthy people across ages. Sample-barcoded 5' priming and a J-beta primer mix drove a second PCR of about 7 to 12 cycles. Each CDR3 protein is one row after TCRdb ran MiXCR on the 5' RACE reads. The top ten clones hold around 20% of a sample with roughly 800,000 distinct CDR3 sequences, 55% to 75% of them seen once. Sequencing was performed on blood. All receptors come from a man aged 30 to 45 in good health.

J is TRBJ2-5 and V is TRBV7-2; 13 positions agree with TRBD2. This CDR3 comprises 19 residues. CDR1 and CDR2 from the germline V gene are SGHTA and FQGNSA. V was clipped by 4 bases and J by 1 base; unmatched bases: 12. CDR3 protein: CASSWTSGGHQELQETQYF. DNA of the CDR3: TGTGCCAGCAGCTGGACTAGCGGGGGACACCAAGAACTCCAAGAGACCCAGTACTTC.

The genes are TRBV6-2 or TRBV6-3 and TRBJ2-4; D may be TRBD1 or TRBD2 (5 bases each). Judging by the DNA end, TRBJ2-7 fits better; the J call may be wrong. Germline values: CDR1 MNHEY, CDR2 SVGEGT. This CDR3 has 14 amino acids. DNA for the CDR3: TGTGCCAGCAGTCGGGACCAAGTAGGCTACGAGCAGTACTTC. Protein product: CASSRDQVGYEQYF.

V gene TRBV12-3 or TRBV12-4 combines with J gene TRBJ1-6; tentatively, D is TRBD1 (6 bases). The V end lost 3 bases, the J end lost 6 bases, and 9 bases lay between the germline ends. CDR3 length: 14 residues. CDR3 nucleotide sequence: TGTGCCAGCAGTTTTGCAGGGGTTAATTCACCCCTCCACTTT. As protein: CASSFAGVNSPLHF.

This clonotype was observed a single time. The genes are TRBV12-3 or TRBV12-4 and TRBJ1-1; D uncertain. Trimming removed 6 bases at V and 0 bases at J, with 11 bases between. The CDR3 totals 14 residues. CDR3 amino acids: CASSPTRMNTEAFF. In nucleotides, the CDR3 is TGTGCCAGCAGCCCGACCCGCATGAACACTGAAGCTTTCTTT.

This clonotype was counted a few times. The chain uses TRBV15 and TRBJ2-5; D is unresolved. Germline V lookup: CDR1 LNHNV, CDR2 YYDKDF (reference sequence). V was cut by 0 bases and J by 5 bases, with 16 bases left in between. The length of the CDR3 is 16 residues. CDR3 nucleotides: TGTGCCACCAGCAGAGATGGGTCTAGGAATACGGAGACCCAGTACTTC. Translation gives CATSRDGSRNTETQYF.